This TCR beta chain was found in a study of control samples from healthy donors and cancer patients. TCRdb's copy holds only in-frame clones and misses some; the assay was immunoSEQ multiplex PCR. In the table there are roughly 39,000 clones, roughly nine tenths of which are singletons. This clone was seen more than once but under ten times. This receptor was obtained from a woman in her 50s in good health. Sequenced sample: blood.

This CDR3 is CAWSPVSYNEQFF. CDR3 coding DNA: TGTGCCTGGAGTCCTGTCTCCTACAATGAGCAGTTCTTC. The chain couples TRBV30 to TRBJ2-1; D not certain. Trimming removed 2 bases from V and 0 bases from J, with 5 bases in between. This CDR3 is 13 amino acids long. CDR1 is GTSNPN and CDR2 is SVGIG in the germline V gene (reference sequence). The variable domain in full, completed from reference TRBV30 and TRBJ2-1, reads SQTIHQWPATLVQPVGSPLSLECTVEGTSNPNLYWYRQAAGRGLQLLFYSVGIGQISSEVPQNLSASRPQDRQFILSSKKLLLSDSGFYLCAWSPVSYNEQFFGPGTRLTVL.